This entry features one TCR beta chain sequence. Runs used v3.0 of the immunoSEQ assay and were done at survey level. The repertoire was sequenced with immunoSEQ multiplex PCR; TCRdb's copy has only in-frame clones and lacks some. The table has about 25,000 clones, 81% seen once. The V and J ends lost 4 bases and 3 bases respectively, with 16 bases between them. CDR1 and CDR2 (germline): LNHDA, SQIVND (reference sequence). This CDR3 has 15 residues. This specimen belongs to a study of long-term antiretroviral therapy in people with HIV. The sequencing used unsorted PBMCs, collected at the start of antiretroviral therapy, before treatment. The TCR originated in a woman aged 18-29 years with HIV. The V gene is TRBV19, the J gene TRBJ2-7, with a tentative D call TRBD2 (5 bases). CDR3 protein: CASSTIEGVHYEQYF. DNA for the CDR3: TGTGCCAGTAGTACGATCGAGGGAGTCCACTACGAGCAGTACTTC.